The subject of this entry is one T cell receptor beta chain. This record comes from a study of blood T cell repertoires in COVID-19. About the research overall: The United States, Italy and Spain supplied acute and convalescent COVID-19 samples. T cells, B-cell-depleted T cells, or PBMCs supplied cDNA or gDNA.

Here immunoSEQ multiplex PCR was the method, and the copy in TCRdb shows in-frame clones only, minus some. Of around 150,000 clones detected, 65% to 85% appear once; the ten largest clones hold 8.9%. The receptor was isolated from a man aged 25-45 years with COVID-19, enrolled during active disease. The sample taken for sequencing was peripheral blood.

In DNA, the CDR3 is TGTGCCTGGACGACGGACCAGGGTTGGTATTCACCCCTCCACTTT. Protein sequence: CAWTTDQGWYSPLHF. The rearrangement links TRBV30 to TRBJ1-6, with D maybe TRBD1 (5 bases). The CDR3 consists of 15 residues. The ends were cut back, 4 bases at V and 8 bases at J, with 18 bases in the middle. The germline CDR1 and CDR2 sequences are GTSNPN and SVGIG (reference sequence). The full variable domain, its missing parts supplied by reference TRBV30 and TRBJ1-6, is SQTIHQWPATLVQPVGSPLSLECTVEGTSNPNLYWYRQAAGRGLQLLFYSVGIGQISSEVPQNLSASRPQDRQFILSSKKLLLSDSGFYLCAWTTDQGWYSPLHFGNGTRLTVT.